These 27 T cell receptor beta chains share one sample of origin, sequenced in a study of T cell repertoires in cytomegalovirus infection. One entry per CDR3 protein results from TCRdb running MiXCR on the reads. Here the sample spans approximately 500,000 distinct CDR3 sequences, around 11% being singletons. The material sequenced was PBMCs. All receptors derive from a human donor in good health (CMV status not recorded). Some clones in this sample may be carry-over from other donors' samples.

This clonotype came up many times. The chain links TRBV7-2 to TRBJ2-1; 10 bases are shared with TRBD2. The V gene end was trimmed by 3 bases and the J gene end by 7 bases; junction bases not matched to a gene: 12. This CDR3 has 17 amino acids. The germline gives CDR1 SGHTA, CDR2 FQGNSA. CDR3 sequence: CASSFKASGSKWNEQFF. DNA of the CDR3: TGTGCCAGCAGCTTTAAGGCTAGCGGGAGTAAATGGAATGAGCAGTTCTTC.

This clonotype has at least ten counts. The gene calls are TRBV7-2 and TRBJ2-1; tentative D call: TRBD2 (5 bases). V gave up 2 bases and J gave up 6 bases, with 17 bases separating them. Germline loops: CDR1 SGHTA, CDR2 FQGNSA. This CDR3 has 16 residues. The CDR3 DNA sequence: TGTGCCAGCAGCTTAAGGTCTCTTTTGGAGGTCAATGAGCAGTTCTTC. Translated: CASSLRSLLEVNEQFF.

The rearrangement joins TRBV29-1 to TRBJ1-1, with D uncertain. Germline lookup yields CDR1 SQVTM and CDR2 ANQGSEA. The CDR3 has 12 residues. V shed 4 bases and J shed 4 bases, with 10 bases lying between them. Here the CDR3 DNA reads TGCAGCGTTGCGGGGTGGCTCACTGAAGCTTTCTTT. This translates into CSVAGWLTEAFF.

This clonotype was detected many times. The V and J genes are TRBV11-2 and TRBJ2-3; D is possibly TRBD2 (5 bases). The length of the CDR3 is 16 residues. Germline CDR1 is SGHAT and CDR2 is FQNNGV. V lost 4 bases, J lost 2 bases, and 16 bases lay in between. CDR3: CASSSVSGGYTDTQYF. In DNA, the CDR3 is TGTGCCAGCAGCTCCGTTTCGGGCGGGTACACAGATACGCAGTATTTT.

The chain has TRBV29-1 and TRBJ2-2; 10 bases map to TRBD1. This CDR3 region has 15 residues. Germline CDR1 is SQVTM and CDR2 is ANQGSEA. Trimming took 0 bases from V and 5 from J; bases not matched to a gene: 3. The DNA of the CDR3 is TGCAGCGTTGAAGAGGACAGGGGGACGACCGGGGAGCTGTTTTTT. It codes for CSVEEDRGTTGELFF.

Ten or more counts support this clonotype. The chain combines TRBV11-2 with TRBJ2-7; D might be TRBD2 (5 bases). CDR1 is SGHAT and CDR2 is FQNNGV in the germline V gene. The length of the CDR3 is 16 residues. The V end was cut by 5 bases, the J end by 0 bases, with 17 bases between. CDR3 in DNA: TGTGCCAGCAGCCTCCGGGGTTCTACACACTCCTACGAGCAGTACTTC. Translation gives CASSLRGSTHSYEQYF.

This clonotype was counted many times. The chain couples TRBV11-2 to TRBJ2-1; D is possibly TRBD1 (6 bases). With 0 bases removed from V and 6 bases from J, the gap between germline ends came to 12 bases. The germline CDR1 and CDR2 sequences are SGHAT and FQNNGV. The CDR3 has 15 residues. The CDR3 bases are TGTGCCAGCAGCTTAGATTATAGGGGGATCAATGAGCAGTTCTTC. It yields the protein CASSLDYRGINEQFF.

The V gene is TRBV27, the J gene TRBJ1-5; TRBD1 might be the D (5 bases). The germline V gene encodes CDR1 MNHEY and CDR2 SMNVEV (reference sequence). CDR3 length: 13 residues. The V and J ends lost 1 base and 7 bases respectively, with 8 bases between them. Written as DNA, the CDR3 is TGTGCCAGCAGTTTATTCTGGGGGCAGCCCCAGCATTTT. This codes for CASSLFWGQPQHF.

This clonotype occurred many times. V usage is TRBV6-6 and J usage is TRBJ2-7, with D maybe TRBD2 (5 bases). Germline V gene sequence: CDR1 MNHNY, CDR2 SVGAGI (reference sequence). This CDR3 is built from 14 residues. The V end lost 6 bases, the J end lost 2 bases, and 14 bases lay between the germline ends. CDR3 residues: CASRLGFGAYEQYF. In DNA form, the CDR3 reads TGTGCCAGCAGGTTAGGGTTCGGGGCCTACGAGCAGTACTTC.

This clonotype was found many times. The genes are TRBV30 and TRBJ2-4, with TRBD1 as a possible D gene (5 bases). The V gene's germline CDR1 is GTSNPN and CDR2 SVGIG (reference sequence). The CDR3 extends over 14 amino acids. Trimming left V 0 bases short and J 6 bases short, with 12 bases between. The DNA of the CDR3 is TGTGCCTGGAGTGTAATCAGGGATTTAAACATTCAGTACTTC. This codes for CAWSVIRDLNIQYF. Together with reference TRBV30 and TRBJ2-4, the CDR3 gives the full variable domain: SQTIHQWPATLVQPVGSPLSLECTVEGTSNPNLYWYRQAAGRGLQLLFYSVGIGQISSEVPQNLSASRPQDRQFILSSKKLLLSDSGFYLCAWSVIRDLNIQYFGAGTRLSVL.

Comment on this clonotype: Likely a read error: the CDR3 ends without its conserved phenylalanine or tryptophan. It is unclear where the CDR3 begins or ends on the DNA, so no DNA is shown, and the CDR3 is as TCRdb lists it. The CDR3 loop reads CASSLSDNEQFC. V usage is TRBV7-8 and J usage is TRBJ2-1. Germline CDR1 is SGHVS and CDR2 is FQNEAQ. The CDR3 contains 12 residues when both ends are counted.

The chain carries TRBV3-1 and TRBJ1-2; D is perhaps TRBD1 (6 bases). Germline V lookup: CDR1 LGHDT, CDR2 YNNKEL (reference sequence). Trimming took 5 bases from V and 7 from J, leaving 11 bases between them. This CDR3 spans 12 amino acids. The CDR3 sequence is CASSAQGSGYTF. The DNA of the CDR3 is TGTGCCAGCAGCGCACAGGGATCTGGCTACACCTTC.

This clonotype occurred many times. The rearrangement uses TRBV27 and TRBJ1-1, with 9 nucleotides matching TRBD1. Unmatched junction bases numbered 8, after V lost 6 bases and J lost 0 bases. This CDR3 is 16 amino acids long. The V gene's germline CDR1 is MNHEY and CDR2 SMNVEV (reference sequence). The chain's CDR3 is CASSPNRGLLNTEAFF. In nucleotides, the CDR3 is TGTGCCAGCAGCCCTAACAGGGGGCTTTTGAACACTGAAGCTTTCTTT.

V is TRBV6-2 or TRBV6-3 and J is TRBJ2-7; D perhaps matches TRBD1 (5 bases). The V end was cut by 5 bases, the J end by 7 bases, with 18 bases between. The germline V gene encodes CDR1 MNHEY and CDR2 SVGEGT. The CDR3 contains 14 residues. DNA for the CDR3: TGTGCCAGCAGTCCGGACATTACGGCTCGGGAGCAGTACTTC. Translating it yields CASSPDITAREQYF.

This rearrangement joins TRBV28 to TRBJ1-4; 7 positions match TRBD1. CDR1 and CDR2 from the germline V gene are MDHEN and SYDVKM. The CDR3 sequence is 13 residues long. V lost 6 bases, J lost 8 bases, and 6 bases stayed unmatched. The CDR3 protein is CASSIQGNEKLFF. The CDR3 DNA follows: TGTGCCAGCAGCATACAGGGGAACGAAAAACTGTTTTTT. The full variable domain, rest sourced from reference TRBV28 and TRBJ1-4, is DVKVTQSSRYLVKRTGEKVFLECVQDMDHENMFWYRQDPGLGLRLIYFSYDVKMKEKGDIPEGYSVSREKKERFSLILESASTNQTSMYLCASSIQGNEKLFFGSGTQLSVL.

The rearrangement joins TRBV12-3 or TRBV12-4 to TRBJ1-1; D gene uncertain. The CDR3 loop spans 14 amino acids. Trimming cost V 10 bases and J 3 bases, with 18 bases left between them. Here the CDR3 DNA reads TGTGCCAACAGCCCATTGGTAGGATACACTGAAGCTTTCTTT. This translates into CANSPLVGYTEAFF.

In its sample, this clonotype was seen many times. This chain connects TRBV6-5 to TRBJ2-7; TRBD1 might be the D (5 bases). The length of the CDR3 is 17 residues. The V gene lost 0 bases and the J gene lost 4 bases, with 19 bases spanning the gap. The germline V gene has CDR1 MNHEY and CDR2 SVGAGI. For the CDR3, the DNA is TGTGCCAGCAGTTACTCACACAGGCCGCGTCACCAGTACGAGCAGTACTTC. Translating gives CASSYSHRPRHQYEQYF.

The chain uses TRBV20-1 and TRBJ1-5; 7 nucleotides agree with TRBD1. The V and J ends lost 3 bases and 2 bases, in that order; junction bases with no gene match: 10. Germline loops: CDR1 DFQATT, CDR2 SNEGSKA (reference sequence). This CDR3 comprises 16 residues. CDR3 loop: CSASRTGVLGNQPQHF. The DNA for the CDR3 is TGCAGTGCTAGCCGAACAGGGGTTCTAGGCAATCAGCCCCAGCATTTT.

Worth noting for this clonotype: This could be a read error, since a much larger clone is one nucleotide away. The chain combines TRBV28 with TRBJ2-5, with D tentatively TRBD1 or TRBD2 (5 bases each). Germline V gene lookup returns CDR1 MDHEN and CDR2 SYDVKM. CDR3 length: 17 residues. Trimming shortened V by 5 bases and J by 3 bases, and 22 bases separated the two germline ends. The CDR3: CASSGPWSGTDKETQYF. The CDR3 coding sequence is TGTGCCAGCAGTGGGCCATGGTCCGGGACCGACAAAGAGACCCAGTACTTC.

The sample holds many counts of this clonotype. The rearrangement links TRBV6-1 to TRBJ1-5, with 8 bases fitting TRBD1. Germline CDR1 is MNHNS and CDR2 is SASEGT. The CDR3 has 14 amino acids. The V and J ends lost 6 bases and 3 bases, in that order; junction bases with no gene match: 4. CDR3 in amino acids: CASSRDRLNQPQHF. The DNA of the CDR3 is TGTGCCAGCAGCCGGGACAGGCTCAATCAGCCCCAGCATTTT.

This clonotype appeared a few times. This rearrangement joins TRBV7-9 to TRBJ1-5; D possibly corresponds to TRBD1 (5 bases). The CDR3 runs to 15 residues. CDR1 is SEHNR, CDR2 FQNEAQ, per germline (reference sequence). V gave up 4 bases and J gave up 6 bases, with 16 bases separating them. In DNA form, the CDR3 reads TGTGCCAGCAGCTCCATGGGGACGGTGGGTCAGCCCCAGCATTTT. Translation: CASSSMGTVGQPQHF. Together with reference TRBV7-9 and TRBJ1-5, the CDR3 gives the full variable domain: DTGVSQNPRHKITKRGQNVTFRCDPISEHNRLYWYRQTLGQGPEFLTYFQNEAQLEKSRLLSDRFSAERPKGSFSTLEIQRTEQGDSAMYLCASSSMGTVGQPQHFGDGTRLSIL.

This clonotype was recorded many times. J is TRBJ1-2 and V is TRBV20-1, with TRBD1 matching 7 bases. V lost 0 bases, J lost 1 base, and 5 bases stayed unmatched. CDR3 length equals 15 residues. Germline CDR1 reads DFQATT; CDR2 reads SNEGSKA (reference sequence). CDR3 residues: CSARDVGQNNYGYTF. The DNA of the CDR3 is TGCAGTGCTAGAGACGTGGGACAGAATAACTATGGCTACACCTTC.

The J gene is TRBJ1-2, the V gene TRBV30; D call uncertain. CDR3 length: 12 residues. Germline values: CDR1 GTSNPN, CDR2 SVGIG (reference sequence). With 3 bases removed from V and 4 bases from J, the gap between germline ends came to 9 bases. CDR3 residues: CAWSQVTYGYTF. The CDR3 region has the DNA TGTGCCTGGAGCCAGGTTACCTATGGCTACACCTTC.

This clonotype has a handful of counts. V and J are TRBV29-1 and TRBJ1-1, with D perhaps TRBD1 (5 bases). This CDR3 spans 13 amino acids. Germline V gives CDR1 SQVTM, CDR2 ANQGSEA. Between the trimmed V and J ends, which lost 3 bases and 4 bases, there was a span of 12 bases. The CDR3 is CSVDGGLGTEAFF. Written as DNA, the CDR3 is TGCAGCGTTGACGGGGGGTTGGGCACTGAAGCTTTCTTT.

This clonotype was recorded at least ten times. The gene calls are TRBV7-3 and TRBJ2-1, with 10 bases matching TRBD2. The CDR3 is 18 amino acids. Germline V gives CDR1 SGHTA, CDR2 FQGTGA. V was pared by 5 bases and J by 4 bases, with 14 bases of the junction left unmatched. DNA of the CDR3: TGTGCCAGCAGCCCCTGGGTGGGCGGACTAGCGGATTACAATGAGCAGTTCTTC. Amino acid sequence: CASSPWVGGLADYNEQFF.

Many counts were recorded for this clonotype. This chain uses TRBV10-3 with TRBJ2-1; 9 bases align to TRBD2. The CDR3 consists of 14 residues. Germline V CDR1 and CDR2: ENHRY, SYGVKD. Trimming cost V 6 bases and J 6 bases; bases outside gene matches: 6. This CDR3 is CAISVAGDGNEQFF. The CDR3 coding sequence is TGTGCCATCAGCGTAGCGGGAGATGGCAATGAGCAGTTCTTC.

This chain joins TRBV2 and TRBJ1-5; D not resolved. The CDR3 is 15 amino acids. V dropped 4 bases and J dropped 1 base, with 11 bases sitting between them. Germline V lookup: CDR1 SNHLY, CDR2 FYNNEI. This chain's CDR3 is CASSGEGTSNQPQHF. CDR3 DNA: TGTGCCAGCAGTGGCGAGGGCACGAGCAATCAGCCCCAGCATTTT. The complete variable domain, with remaining parts taken from reference TRBV2 and TRBJ1-5, reads EPEVTQTPSHQVTQMGQEVILRCVPISNHLYFYWYRQILGQKVEFLVSFYNNEISEKSEIFDDQFSVERPDGSNFTLKIRSTKLEDSAMYFCASSGEGTSNQPQHFGDGTRLSIL.